The clone carrying this T cell receptor beta chain was seen many times. Its antigen is not identified. This specimen belongs to a study of spatial heterogeneity in lung cancer. Study-wide points: Tracking of tumor mutation counts was seen in expanded intratumoral alpha and beta TCR counts.

In germline, CDR1 is LGHNT, CDR2 FRNRAP. The CDR3 covers 16 residues. With 6 bases clipped from V and 0 bases from J, the junction kept 6 bases outside the gene matches. Time point here: sample taken at primary tumor resection. The donor population consisted of approximately 79 patients with untreated, early-stage non-small cell lung cancer. The authors sequenced whole RNA from tumor, nontumor lung or frozen PBMC without sorting. TCRdb re-derived calls from the 5' RACE reads in MiXCR, one entry per CDR3 protein. The sample records 18,000 or so distinct CDR3 sequences, 5.5% to 6.5% being singletons. This material consisted of lung tumor tissue, taken at surgery. This sequence originates from a female donor with early-stage non-small cell lung cancer. V usage is TRBV12-5 and J usage is TRBJ2-3, with 10 bases matching TRBD2. CDR3 DNA sequence: TGTGCTAGTGGCCCCGGACTAGCGGCCAGCACAGATACGCAGTATTTT. Amino acids: CASGPGLAASTDTQYF. The full variable domain, with the rest looked up from reference TRBV12-5 and TRBJ2-3, is DARVTQTPRHKVTEMGQEVTMRCQPILGHNTVFWYRQTMMQGLELLAYFRNRAPLDDSGMPKDRFSAEMPDATLATLKIQPSEPRDSAVYFCASGPGLAASTDTQYFGPGTRLTVL.